This T cell receptor beta chain appears in the sequencing data of a study of shared clonotypes between healthy human individuals. Study at large: Donors, aged 18 to 49, were a couple of women and three men.

Whole-study findings and limits: Generation of non-shared clonotypes was less probable than generation of clonotypes shared by all four donors. Among donors, sharing of clonotypes was expected to be affected by sequencing depth.

Turning to this clone: Its target is unknown.

There are 15 residues in the CDR3. The ends lost 0 bases at V and 0 bases at J; junction bases unmatched: 1. The germline V gene encodes CDR1 LGHNA and CDR2 YNFKEQ. Replicate sorted-subset PCRs were loaded with around 200 ng DNA, about 30,000 T cell genomes. Method: immunoSEQ multiplex PCR; TCRdb's copy keeps in-frame clones and lacks some. Of some 2.4 million clones listed, over 85% were seen once; the top ten hold roughly 0.39%. V usage is TRBV4-2 and J usage is TRBJ2-7; 8 bases are shared with TRBD1. This sequence was found in a man aged 18 to 29 in good health. Some clones in this sample may be carry-over from other donors' samples. Input material: naive CD4+ T cells from PBMCs. Stated subset: CD45RA+ positively selected. The CDR3 DNA sequence: TGTGCCAGCAGCCAAGAGGACAGGGACTCCTACGAGCAGTACTTC. It specifies CASSQEDRDSYEQYF.